This T cell receptor (beta chain) was documented in a study of molecular identifiers for immune sequencing clone quantification. It was with previously described methods and listed TCR primers that bulk TCR libraries were made. TCRdb reanalysed the PCR reads using MiXCR and keeps one entry per CDR3 protein. The top ten hold approximately 1% of the sample, which has 90,000 or so distinct CDR3 sequences, roughly 23% seen once. Study results and limitations: Molecules of identical TCR sharing a barcode could underestimate highly expanded clone sizes. Naive cells had under 1% of molecules in clones above 20 RNA copies, effectors over 99%.

In this sample, this clonotype turned up many times. Its antigen remains unidentified. There are 17 residues in the CDR3. The V and J ends lost 1 base and 4 bases respectively, with 21 bases between them. Looked up from germline, CDR1 is GTSNPN and CDR2 is SVGIG (reference sequence). Libraries used about 20,000 to 1,100,000 sorted naive CD8 T cells and 10%, 30% or 50% RNA input. J is TRBJ2-3 and V is TRBV30; D unclear. This clonotype was obtained from a human donor in good health. Some libraries in this study had Jurkat cell RNA spiked in. Sequencing was done on a sample of naive CD8+ T cells from blood, with Jurkat cell RNA spiked in. Subset specified: FACS-sorted CD8+CD4-CCR7+CD45RA+ naive T cells. The CDR3 sequence: CAWSGVTLTLNPDTQYF. In DNA form, the CDR3 reads TGTGCCTGGAGTGGGGTGACTCTAACCCTTAACCCAGATACGCAGTATTTT.